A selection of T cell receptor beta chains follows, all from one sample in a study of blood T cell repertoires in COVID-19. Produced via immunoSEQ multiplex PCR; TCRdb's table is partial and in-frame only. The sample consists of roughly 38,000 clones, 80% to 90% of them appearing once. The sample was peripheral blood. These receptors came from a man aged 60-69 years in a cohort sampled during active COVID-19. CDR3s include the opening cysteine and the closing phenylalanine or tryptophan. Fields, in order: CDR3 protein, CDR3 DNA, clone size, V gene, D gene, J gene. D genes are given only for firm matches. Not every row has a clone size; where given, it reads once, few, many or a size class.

CASSTSGGSYNEQFF TGCGCCAGCAGCACAAGCGGGGGCTCCTACAATGAGCAGTTCTTC NA TRBV5-1 TRBD2 TRBJ2-1
CASSATVNNSPLHF TGTGCCAGCAGCGCCACAGTAAATAATTCACCCCTCCACTTT NA TRBV7-2 NA TRBJ1-6
CASSLKAGSGGAADTQYF TGTGCCAGCAGCCTAAAAGCGGGAAGCGGGGGGGCGGCAGATACGCAGTATTTT NA TRBV7-2 TRBD2 TRBJ2-3
CASSLTGALYNEQFF TGTGCCAGCAGCCTGACAGGGGCCCTTTACAATGAGCAGTTCTTC NA TRBV6-5 TRBD1 TRBJ2-1
CASSLSGGLLWEQYF TGTGCCAGCAGCTTATCGGGGGGTCTTCTCTGGGAGCAGTACTTC NA TRBV7-2 TRBD2 TRBJ2-7
CASSLPPNTEAFF TGTGCCAGCAGCTTACCCCCAAACACTGAAGCTTTCTTT NA TRBV7-9 NA TRBJ1-1
CASRRGQTNQPQHF TGTGCCAGCAGGCGGGGACAGACCAATCAGCCCCAGCATTTT NA TRBV2 TRBD1 TRBJ1-5
CASSLRELGGYGYTF TGTGCCAGCAGTTTGCGGGAATTGGGAGGCTATGGCTACACCTTC NA TRBV28 NA TRBJ1-2
CASSSPVGAYGYTF TGTGCCAGCAGCTCCCCGGTGGGGGCCTATGGCTACACCTTC NA TRBV5-6 NA TRBJ1-2
CSVARQGNSYNEQFF TGCAGCGTTGCGCGCCAGGGCAACTCCTACAATGAGCAGTTCTTC NA TRBV29-1 NA TRBJ2-1
CASSLRMSNYGYTF TGTGCCAGCAGCCTCAGGATGTCTAACTATGGCTACACCTTC NA TRBV3-1/TRBV3-2 NA TRBJ1-2
CATSTLSGKAYNVLTF TGTGCCACCAGCACCCTCTCAGGGAAAGCCTACAACGTCCTGACTTTC NA TRBV15 NA TRBJ2-6
CASSQTTGSEQETQYF TGTGCCAGCAGCCAAACTACAGGGTCGGAACAAGAGACCCAGTACTTC NA TRBV11-2 NA TRBJ2-5
CASSESWAGANVLTF TGTGCCAGCAGTGAGTCGTGGGCCGGGGCCAACGTCCTGACTTTC few TRBV2 NA TRBJ2-6
CASSVRQGASNEQYF TGTGCCAGCAGTGTTAGACAGGGGGCCTCCAACGAGCAGTACTTC NA TRBV2 TRBD1 TRBJ2-7
CASNGAGGPAEQFF TGTGCCAGCAACGGTGCGGGAGGGCCGGCTGAGCAGTTCTTC NA TRBV9 TRBD2 TRBJ2-1
CAISESTRGQGIYEQYF TGTGCCATCAGTGAGTCGACGCGCGGACAGGGTATCTACGAGCAGTACTTC NA TRBV10-3 TRBD1 TRBJ2-7
CASSRLALSMETQYF TGTGCCAGCAGTCGACTAGCCCTATCCATGGAGACCCAGTACTTC NA TRBV4-2 TRBD2 TRBJ2-5
CASGWGGWGYTF TGTGCCAGCGGGTGGGGCGGTTGGGGCTACACCTTC NA TRBV28 NA TRBJ1-2
CATGLPNTDTQYF TGTGCCACCGGACTCCCTAATACAGATACGCAGTATTTT NA TRBV24-1 NA TRBJ2-3
CASALRTSSSYEQYF TGTGCCAGCGCCCTGAGGACTAGCAGTTCCTACGAGCAGTACTTC NA TRBV11-2 TRBD2 TRBJ2-7
CASCQQGANEKLFF TGTGCCAGCTGCCAACAGGGAGCTAATGAAAAACTGTTTTTT NA TRBV2 NA TRBJ1-4
CASSIDNRGSTEAFF TGTGCCAGTAGTATAGACAACAGGGGGTCGACTGAAGCTTTCTTT NA TRBV19 TRBD1 TRBJ1-1
CAWTRGGAYEQYF TGTGCCTGGACCCGCGGCGGAGCCTACGAGCAGTACTTC NA TRBV30 NA TRBJ2-7
CASSGGEERESSYEQYF TGTGCCAGCAGCGGGGGTGAGGAGCGGGAGAGCTCCTACGAGCAGTACTTC few TRBV7-9 TRBD2 TRBJ2-7
CASSPWPSSGGTDTQYF TGTGCCAGCAGCCCGTGGCCCTCTAGCGGCGGCACAGATACGCAGTATTTT NA TRBV11-2 TRBD2 TRBJ2-3
CASSLSDRVDGYTF TGTGCCAGCAGCTTATCAGACAGGGTTGATGGCTACACCTTC NA TRBV7-9 TRBD1 TRBJ1-2
CASSTDRLTDTQYF TGTGCCAGCAGCACGGACAGGTTAACAGATACGCAGTATTTT few TRBV28 TRBD1 TRBJ2-3
CASSFAGRRNQPQHF TGTGCCAGCAGTTTCGCGGGGCGCCGAAATCAGCCCCAGCATTTT NA TRBV28 NA TRBJ1-5
CAISDSFSPSYEQYF TGTGCCATCAGTGACTCGTTCTCCCCCTCCTACGAGCAGTACTTC NA TRBV10-3 NA TRBJ2-7
CASSIKARAGDLDTQYF TGTGCCAGCTCCATAAAGGCGCGAGCGGGGGACCTAGATACGCAGTATTTT NA TRBV7-9 TRBD2 TRBJ2-3
CASSLQGDRFYEQYF TGTGCCAGCAGCCTACAGGGGGATCGTTTCTACGAGCAGTACTTC NA TRBV6-5 TRBD1 TRBJ2-7
CASRPGEAFF TGTGCAAGTCGTCCGGGGGAAGCTTTCTTT once TRBV12-2 NA TRBJ1-1
CASSVGLAKEVETQYF TGTGCCAGCAGCGTAGGGCTAGCTAAAGAGGTCGAGACCCAGTACTTC once TRBV9 NA TRBJ2-5
CSVTGANTIYF TGCAGCGTGACGGGTGCAAACACCATATATTTT NA TRBV29-1 NA TRBJ1-3
CASSPARTEPNTEAFF TGTGCCAGCTCACCAGCTAGGACAGAGCCGAACACTGAAGCTTTCTTT NA TRBV18 NA TRBJ1-1
CATSDVTGNQPQHF TGTGCCACCTCAGACGTCACAGGCAATCAGCCCCAGCATTTT many TRBV24-1 NA TRBJ1-5
CASSLVLPGNTDTQYF TGTGCCAGCAGCTTAGTTTTGCCAGGGAACACAGATACGCAGTATTTT NA TRBV7-9 NA TRBJ2-3
CASSIGEGLDNQPQHF TGTGCCAGTAGTATTGGGGAGGGCCTGGACAATCAGCCCCAGCATTTT NA TRBV19 NA TRBJ1-5
CASHRQTATQGYTF TGTGCCAGTCACCGGCAAACGGCGACTCAGGGCTACACCTTC NA TRBV19 NA TRBJ1-2
CASSYSDRREYF TGTGCCAGCAGTTACTCGGACAGGAGAGAGTACTTC once TRBV6-5 TRBD1 TRBJ2-5
CASSPTGQQETQYF TGCGCCAGCAGCCCGACAGGTCAGCAAGAGACCCAGTACTTC once TRBV4-1 NA TRBJ2-5
CASSLASLDTQYF TGTGCCAGCAGCTTAGCTTCGTTGGATACGCAGTATTTT NA TRBV7-9 NA TRBJ2-3
CASSVERVANSPLHF TGTGCCAGCAGCGTAGAGAGGGTCGCAAATTCACCCCTCCACTTT NA TRBV9 NA TRBJ1-6
CASSPSGESTSSPLHF TGTGCCAGCTCACCATCGGGAGAATCCACCTCCTCACCCCTCCACTTT NA TRBV18 NA TRBJ1-6
CSVETNRGEKLFF TGCAGCGTTGAAACGAACAGGGGCGAAAAACTGTTTTTT NA TRBV29-1 TRBD1 TRBJ1-4
CASSSLKTSGSTNEQFF TGTGCCAGCAGCTCCCTTAAGACTAGCGGGAGTACAAATGAGCAGTTCTTC NA TRBV7-8 TRBD2 TRBJ2-1
CASSQLDRGLSGYTF TGTGCCAGCAGCCAACTGGACAGGGGGCTGAGTGGCTACACCTTC NA TRBV3-1/TRBV3-2 TRBD1 TRBJ1-2
CASSLRAGDPQETQYF TGTGCCAGCAGCTTGAGGGCGGGGGATCCCCAAGAGACCCAGTACTTC NA TRBV7-2 TRBD2 TRBJ2-5
CASSLAGGNTQYF TGTGCCAGCAGCTTGGCGGGCGGGAATACCCAGTACTTC NA TRBV5-4 NA TRBJ2-7
CAWSAQGGKETQYF TGTGCCTGGAGTGCACAAGGAGGGAAAGAGACCCAGTACTTC NA TRBV30 NA TRBJ2-5
CASSLQETLAGGGKAQYF TGTGCCAGCAGCCTACAAGAAACTCTAGCGGGAGGGGGTAAGGCCCAGTACTTC NA TRBV11-2 TRBD2 TRBJ2-5
CASSSTGNYGYTF TGCGCCAGCAGCTCGACAGGGAACTATGGCTACACCTTC NA TRBV5-1 TRBD1 TRBJ1-2
CASSAGGLSYEQYF TGTGCCAGCAGCGCCGGGGGGCTCTCCTACGAGCAGTACTTC NA TRBV9 NA TRBJ2-7
CASSPSGAGGHGYTF TGTGCCAGCAGCCCTTCGGGGGCAGGGGGCCATGGCTACACCTTC NA TRBV28 TRBD1 TRBJ1-2
CASSFWDSNYGYTF TGTGCCAGCAGCTTTTGGGACAGCAACTATGGCTACACCTTC few TRBV7-8 TRBD1 TRBJ1-2
CASSPHLRGRSFF TGCGCCAGCAGCCCGCACCTCAGGGGGCGATCGTTCTTC NA TRBV4-3 TRBD1 TRBJ2-1
CASSLIQGGGYTF TGTGCCAGCAGCCTTATACAGGGTGGTGGCTACACCTTC NA TRBV7-9 NA TRBJ1-2
CASTTDSGYIQYF TGTGCCAGCACGACGGATAGCGGTTACATTCAGTACTTC NA TRBV6-5 NA TRBJ2-4